This TCR beta chain was identified in a study of shared clonotypes between healthy human individuals. For the study at large: CD4 naive and CD4 memory each took three plates per donor, while CD8 naive took two and CD8 memory one. Findings of the study overall: When naive CD4 clonotypes were compared across a handful of donors, 5% to 5.5% were shared.

Germline lookup yields CDR1 MNHNS and CDR2 SASEGT. Trimming pared 3 bases from V and 4 bases from J, leaving 14 bases between. The CDR3 has 15 amino acids. Naive CD8 populations comprised CD45RO-negative cells positively selected for CCR7, excluding terminally differentiated effector memory CD45RA+ cells. Deep was the level at which the assay was run. Here immunoSEQ multiplex PCR was the method, and the copy in TCRdb shows in-frame clones only, minus some. The repertoire holds about 2.1 million clones, with more than 85% as singletons. With respect to this clone: What it binds is not known.

The receptor comes from a man aged 18 to 30 in good health. Some clones in this sample may be carry-over from other donors' samples. Sequencing used naive CD8+ T cells from PBMCs. The chain employs TRBV6-1 and TRBJ2-3, with D unresolved. The CDR3 nucleotides are TGTGCCAGCAGTGATACCCCGGGTCAGTCAGATACGCAGTATTTT. It is translated as CASSDTPGQSDTQYF.